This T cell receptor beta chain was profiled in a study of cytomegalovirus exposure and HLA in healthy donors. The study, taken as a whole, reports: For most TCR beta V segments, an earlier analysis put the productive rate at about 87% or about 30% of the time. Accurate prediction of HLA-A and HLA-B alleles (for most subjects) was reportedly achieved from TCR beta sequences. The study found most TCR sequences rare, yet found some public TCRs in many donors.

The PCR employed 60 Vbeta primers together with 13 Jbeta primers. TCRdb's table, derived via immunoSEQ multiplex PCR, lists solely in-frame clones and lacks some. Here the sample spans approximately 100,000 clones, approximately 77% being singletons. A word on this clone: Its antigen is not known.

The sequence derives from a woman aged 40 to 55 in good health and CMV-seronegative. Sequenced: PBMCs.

The CDR3 DNA follows: TGTGCCAGTCGGGACAGTCCATACACTGAAGCTTTCTTT. It specifies CASRDSPYTEAFF. The rearrangement links TRBV19 to TRBJ1-1; 7 nucleotides agree with TRBD1. The V segment lost 8 bases and the J segment 3 bases; nucleotides outside the gene matches: 6. The CDR3 sequence is 13 residues long. From germline, CDR1 is LNHDA and CDR2 SQIVND (reference sequence).